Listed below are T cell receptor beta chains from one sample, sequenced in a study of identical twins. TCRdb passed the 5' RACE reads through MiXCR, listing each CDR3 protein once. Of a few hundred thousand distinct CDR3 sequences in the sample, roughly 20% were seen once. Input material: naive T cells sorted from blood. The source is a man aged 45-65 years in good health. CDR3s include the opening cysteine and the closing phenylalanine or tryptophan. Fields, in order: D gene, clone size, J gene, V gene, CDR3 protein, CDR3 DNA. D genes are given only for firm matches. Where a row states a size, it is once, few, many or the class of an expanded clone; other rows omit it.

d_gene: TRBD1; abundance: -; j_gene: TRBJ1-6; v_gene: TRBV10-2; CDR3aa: CASSKDPGQGNSPLHF; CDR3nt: TGCGCCAGCAGTAAAGACCCGGGACAGGGAAATTCACCCCTCCACTTT
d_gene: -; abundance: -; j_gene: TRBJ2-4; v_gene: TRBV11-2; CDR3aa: CASSLGQRIGEKSKNIQYF; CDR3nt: TGTGCCAGCAGCTTAGGTCAGCGAATTGGGGAGAAGAGCAAAAACATTCAGTACTTC
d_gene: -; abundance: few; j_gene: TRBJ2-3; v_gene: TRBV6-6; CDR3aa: CASRPFTDTQYF; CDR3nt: TGTGCCAGCAGACCCTTCACAGATACGCAGTATTTT
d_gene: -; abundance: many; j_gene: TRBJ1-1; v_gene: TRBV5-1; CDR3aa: CASSSRRGLNTEAFF; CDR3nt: TGCGCCAGCAGCTCCCGCAGGGGACTGAACACTGAAGCTTTCTTT
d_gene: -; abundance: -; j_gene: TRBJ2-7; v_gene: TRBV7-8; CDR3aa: CASSLLGTPYEQYF; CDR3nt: TGTGCCAGCAGCTTATTAGGGACCCCATACGAGCAGTACTTC
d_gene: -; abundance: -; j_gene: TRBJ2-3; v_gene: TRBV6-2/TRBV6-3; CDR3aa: CASSTGRADTQYF; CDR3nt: TGTGCCAGCAGTACCGGCAGGGCAGATACGCAGTATTTT
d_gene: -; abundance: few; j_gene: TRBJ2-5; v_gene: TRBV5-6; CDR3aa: CASSLAGTPETQYF; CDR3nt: TGTGCCAGCAGCTTGGCCGGGACCCCAGAGACCCAGTACTTC
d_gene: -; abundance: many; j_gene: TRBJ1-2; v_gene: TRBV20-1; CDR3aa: CSARDRDKNYGYTF; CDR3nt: TGCAGTGCTAGAGATAGGGACAAGAACTATGGCTACACCTTC
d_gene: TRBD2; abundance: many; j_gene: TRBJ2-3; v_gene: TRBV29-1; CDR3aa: CSVDPTSGGTDTQYF; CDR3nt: TGCAGCGTTGACCCGACTAGCGGAGGAACAGATACGCAGTATTTT
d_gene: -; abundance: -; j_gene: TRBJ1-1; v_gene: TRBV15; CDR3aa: CATSRVGGNTEAFF; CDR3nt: TGTGCCACCAGCAGAGTCGGCGGGAACACTGAAGCTTTCTTT
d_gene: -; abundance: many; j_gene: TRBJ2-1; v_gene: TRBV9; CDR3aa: CASSVALAWGNEQFF; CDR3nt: TGTGCCAGCAGCGTAGCCCTAGCTTGGGGGAATGAGCAGTTCTTC
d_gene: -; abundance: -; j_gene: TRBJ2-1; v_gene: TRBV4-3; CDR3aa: CASSLPGQNNEQFF; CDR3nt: TGCGCCAGCAGCCTACCCGGACAGAACAATGAGCAGTTCTTC
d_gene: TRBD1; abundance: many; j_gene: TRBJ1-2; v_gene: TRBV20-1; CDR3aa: CSASGGTGSYYGYTF; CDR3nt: TGCAGTGCTAGTGGGGGGACAGGCAGTTACTATGGCTACACCTTC
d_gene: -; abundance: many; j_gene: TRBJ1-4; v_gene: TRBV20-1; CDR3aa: CSARTRGNEKLFF; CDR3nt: TGCAGTGCTAGAACCAGGGGAAACGAAAAACTGTTTTTT
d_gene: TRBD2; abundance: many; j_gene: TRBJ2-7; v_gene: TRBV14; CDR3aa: CASSQDWESGRFLINSYEQYF; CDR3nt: TGTGCCAGCAGCCAAGATTGGGAAAGCGGGAGGTTCCTAATAAACTCCTACGAGCAGTACTTC
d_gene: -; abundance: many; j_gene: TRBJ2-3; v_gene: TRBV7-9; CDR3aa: CASRAFFERTDTQYF; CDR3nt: TGTGCCAGCAGAGCGTTTTTCGAACGCACAGATACGCAGTATTTT
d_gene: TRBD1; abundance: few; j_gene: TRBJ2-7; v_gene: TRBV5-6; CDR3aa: CASSIRGRGSYEQYF; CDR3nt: TGTGCCAGCAGCATCAGGGGGCGCGGGTCCTACGAGCAGTACTTC
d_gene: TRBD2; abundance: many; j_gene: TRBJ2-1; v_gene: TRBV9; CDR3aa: CASSVGSSGSGEQFF; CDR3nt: TGTGCCAGCAGCGTAGGTAGCAGCGGGAGCGGGGAGCAGTTCTTC
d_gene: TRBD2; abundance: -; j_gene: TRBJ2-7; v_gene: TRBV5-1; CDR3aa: CASKTLAGGPEEQYF; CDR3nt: TGCGCCAGTAAAACATTAGCGGGAGGGCCGGAAGAGCAGTACTTC
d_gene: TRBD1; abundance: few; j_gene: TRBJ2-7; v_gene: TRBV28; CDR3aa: CASTPMAGQGPYEQYF; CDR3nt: TGTGCCAGCACCCCAATGGCGGGACAGGGCCCCTACGAGCAGTACTTC
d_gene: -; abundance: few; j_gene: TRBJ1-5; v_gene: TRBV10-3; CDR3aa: CAISGWSSNQPQHF; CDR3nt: TGTGCCATCAGTGGGTGGTCTAGCAATCAGCCCCAGCATTTT
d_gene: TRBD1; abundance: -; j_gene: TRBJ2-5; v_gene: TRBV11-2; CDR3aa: CASSHGTGVNVQETQYF; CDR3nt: TGTGCCAGCAGCCATGGGACAGGGGTTAACGTCCAAGAGACCCAGTACTTC
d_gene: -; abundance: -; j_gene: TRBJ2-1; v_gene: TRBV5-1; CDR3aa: CASSPGQGTNEQFF; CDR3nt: TGCGCCAGCAGCCCGGGCCAGGGAACGAATGAGCAGTTCTTC
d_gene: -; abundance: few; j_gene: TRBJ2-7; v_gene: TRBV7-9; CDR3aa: CASSHRRRSYEQYF; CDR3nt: TGTGCCAGCAGCCATAGACGGCGCTCCTACGAGCAGTACTTC